The next 23 T cell receptor beta chains were all read from a single sample in a study of post-analysis software for immune sequencing data. General study results and limits: Comparison of patients with controls showed five TRBV segments more frequent in patients, TRBV5-6, TRBV5-1 and TRBV20-1 among them.

Presence of unique molecular identifiers characterized the TCR beta cDNA libraries. TCRdb recomputed calls from the PCR reads with MiXCR, one row per CDR3 protein. The sample holds about 540,000 distinct CDR3 sequences, around a third seen once. No antigen has been assigned to these receptors. The sequencing input was blood. These receptors came from a girl aged 2 to 17 with multiple sclerosis.

There are a few counts of this clonotype. This chain links TRBV9 with TRBJ1-2; 8 positions match TRBD1. V trimming: 3 bases; J trimming: 2 bases; junction bases outside the gene matches: 6. Looked up from germline, CDR1 is SGDLS and CDR2 is YYNGEE. The CDR3 contains 15 residues. CDR3 sequence (DNA): TGTGCCAGCAGCGCCCAGCCAGGGGGCAACTATGGCTACACCTTC. Protein sequence: CASSAQPGGNYGYTF.

The chain recombines TRBV5-1 with TRBJ2-7; TRBD1 might be the D (5 bases). The CDR3 spans 16 residues. V dropped 4 bases and J dropped 0 bases, with 17 bases sitting between them. Per germline, CDR1 SGHRS and CDR2 YFSETQ. This CDR3 reads CASSATPGWHSYEQYF. The DNA of the CDR3 is TGCGCCAGCAGCGCTACACCAGGGTGGCACTCCTACGAGCAGTACTTC.

Worth noting for this clonotype: Just one base apart from a much larger clone, this may be a read error. The genes are TRBV4-1 and TRBJ2-1; D gene ambiguous. Trimming cost V 0 bases and J 8 bases, with 8 bases left between them. CDR3 length: 13 residues. Germline V gene sequence: CDR1 MGHRA, CDR2 YSYEKL. The CDR3 region is CASSQDLGYEQFF. In nucleotides, the CDR3 is TGCGCCAGCAGCCAAGACCTAGGGTATGAGCAGTTCTTC.

Here the CDR3 reads CASSTGGNTQYF. CDR3 coding DNA: TGCGCCAGCAGCACGGGAGGGAACACGCAGTATTTT. The chain has TRBV5-1 and TRBJ2-3; 8 bases line up with TRBD2. Germline V lookup: CDR1 SGHRS, CDR2 YFSETQ. The length of the CDR3 is 12 residues. After removal of 4 bases from V and 9 bases from J, the junction contained 4 bases not matched to a gene.

A few counts support this clonotype. The rearrangement links TRBV20-1 to TRBJ2-1; D gene unclear. Trimming removed 6 bases at V and 4 bases at J, with 7 bases between. Germline lookup yields CDR1 DFQATT and CDR2 SNEGSKA (reference sequence). The length of the CDR3 is 11 residues. The CDR3 spells CSAEIYNEQFF. Written as DNA, the CDR3 is TGCAGTGCCGAGATATACAATGAGCAGTTCTTC.

This chain joins TRBV18 and TRBJ2-7; TRBD1 or TRBD2 may be the D gene (5 bases each). The CDR3 is 14 residues long. The V end lost 3 bases, the J end lost 2 bases, and 11 bases lay between the germline ends. Looked up from germline, CDR1 is KGHSH and CDR2 is LQKENI. CDR3 in DNA: TGTGCCAGCTCACCCGAGGGGTGGCCCTACGAGCAGTACTTC. It is translated as CASSPEGWPYEQYF.

The V and J genes are TRBV13 and TRBJ2-7, with 7 bases matching TRBD1. Germline loops: CDR1 PRHDT, CDR2 FYEKMQ (reference sequence). The J segment lost 3 bases and the V segment lost 5 bases, leaving 7 bases of the junction unmatched. CDR3 length: 14 residues. The CDR3 DNA reads as TGTGCCAGCAGCCTGTTGACAGGGAACTACGAGCAGTACTTC. It encodes CASSLLTGNYEQYF.

J is TRBJ2-5 and V is TRBV20-1; TRBD2 agrees at 7 bases. Germline V gives CDR1 DFQATT, CDR2 SNEGSKA (reference sequence). The CDR3 contains 15 residues. The V and J ends lost 6 bases and 4 bases, in that order; junction bases with no gene match: 14. CDR3 sequence (DNA): TGCAGTGCCACCCTCGTAGCTAGCGGCTTAGAGACCCAGTACTTC. As protein: CSATLVASGLETQYF.

About this clonotype itself: The junction does not match germline at one end; this may be a read error. V usage is TRBV12-3 or TRBV12-4 and J usage is TRBJ2-3, with 7 bases identical to TRBD2. CDR3 size: 15 residues. The CDR3 loop reads CASSSRGGPPDAQYF. The CDR3 DNA is TGTGCCAGCAGTTCTAGGGGAGGGCCCCCAGATGCGCAGTATTTT.

The chain has TRBV5-1 and TRBJ1-4, with no clear D. This CDR3 is built from 14 residues. The germline V gene has CDR1 SGHRS and CDR2 YFSETQ. Trimming took 4 bases from V and 0 from J, leaving 7 bases between them. CDR3 sequence (DNA): TGCGCCAGCAGCCCGGATGCAACTAATGAAAAACTGTTTTTT. Residues: CASSPDATNEKLFF.

This chain links TRBV5-1 with TRBJ2-1, with 10 bases aligning to TRBD2. The ends lost 1 base at V and 6 bases at J; junction bases unmatched: 13. The germline CDR1 and CDR2 sequences are SGHRS and YFSETQ. CDR3 length: 18 residues. In nucleotides, the CDR3 is TGCGCCAGCAGCTTGTGGGCTAGCGGGGGAGCGACCTCCAATGAGCAGTTCTTC. The encoded protein is CASSLWASGGATSNEQFF.

The rearrangement links TRBV18 to TRBJ2-1; TRBD1 matches at 9 bases. V shed 1 base and J 1 base; nucleotides not matched to a gene: 5. The length of the CDR3 is 17 residues. Germline CDR1 is KGHSH and CDR2 is LQKENI. The CDR3 region has the DNA TGTGCCAGCTCACCACTTTCGGGACAGGGTTCCTACAATGAGCAGTTCTTC. This encodes CASSPLSGQGSYNEQFF. The complete variable domain, with remaining parts taken from reference TRBV18 and TRBJ2-1, reads NAGVMQNPRHLVRRRGQEARLRCSPMKGHSHVYWYRQLPEEGLKFMVYLQKENIIDESGMPKERFSAEFPKEGPSILRIQQVVRGDSAAYFCASSPLSGQGSYNEQFFGPGTRLTVL.

The chain has TRBV3-1 and TRBJ2-7; D gene ambiguous. Trimming shortened V by 0 bases and J by 2 bases, and 8 bases separated the two germline ends. Germline CDR1 reads LGHDT; CDR2 reads YNNKEL (reference sequence). This CDR3 is built from 14 residues. This chain's CDR3 is CASSQDGGTYEQYF. The CDR3 DNA follows: TGTGCCAGCAGCCAAGATGGCGGAACCTACGAGCAGTACTTC.

The J gene is TRBJ2-5, the V gene TRBV12-3 or TRBV12-4, with 10 nucleotides matching TRBD2. Unmatched junction bases numbered 11, after V lost 6 bases and J lost 4 bases. The CDR3 is made up of 16 amino acids. The CDR3 DNA follows: TGTGCCAGCAGAACCGGGACTAGCGCCTCCACAGAGACCCAGTACTTC. This codes for CASRTGTSASTETQYF.

This clonotype was detected many times. One end of the junction does not line up with germline, which may come from a read error. This sequence joins TRBV29-1 and TRBJ2-3, with D unclear. The CDR3 has 11 amino acids. Germline CDR1 is SQVTM and CDR2 is ANQGSEA. In DNA form, the CDR3 reads TGCAGCGCTGAAGTACTAGATACGCAGTATTTT. It specifies CSAEVLDTQYF.

This clonotype was recorded a few times. A clone one base away is much larger, so this may be a read error. The V and J genes are TRBV11-2 and TRBJ2-5, with 8 bases that match TRBD2. Per the germline V gene, CDR1 is SGHAT and CDR2 is FQNNGV. The CDR3 has 15 amino acids. The CDR3 bases are TGTGCCAGCAGTACAAGCGGGGGCCGCCAAGAGGCCCAGTACTTC. Translation gives CASSTSGGRQEAQYF.

The chain carries TRBV6-5 and TRBJ2-4; 9 positions match TRBD1. CDR1 and CDR2 (germline): MNHEY, SVGAGI. Trimming took 5 bases from V and 2 from J; bases not matched to a gene: 4. This CDR3 is 15 amino acids long. The CDR3: CASSTQGATKNIQYF. CDR3 nucleotide sequence: TGTGCCAGCAGTACACAGGGGGCGACCAAAAACATTCAGTACTTC.

V is TRBV5-1 and J is TRBJ2-1; the D gene is possibly TRBD1 (5 bases). Germline values: CDR1 SGHRS, CDR2 YFSETQ. Deletions cut 0 bases from V and 3 bases from J, with 13 bases between. The CDR3 covers 16 residues. CDR3 bases: TGCGCCAGCAGCTTGGCCCTCGGACAAAACTACAATGAGCAGTTCTTC. Protein sequence: CASSLALGQNYNEQFF.

This clonotype was found a few times. The gene calls are TRBV7-8 and TRBJ2-5; D is possibly TRBD1 (6 bases). Germline values: CDR1 SGHVS, CDR2 FQNEAQ. This CDR3 comprises 13 residues. Trimming took 5 bases from V and 4 from J, leaving 11 bases between them. CDR3 in amino acids: CASSPGARETQYF. The CDR3 DNA sequence: TGTGCCAGCAGCCCAGGGGCCCGAGAGACCCAGTACTTC.

CDR3 region: CASSRTPWSQPQHF. CDR3 bases: TGTGCCAGCAGCCGGACACCGTGGAGTCAGCCCCAGCATTTT. This rearrangement joins TRBV3-1 to TRBJ1-5, with a possible D match to TRBD1 (5 bases). V lost 4 bases and J 6 bases, leaving 13 bases between the germline ends. Germline lookup yields CDR1 LGHDT and CDR2 YNNKEL (reference sequence). This CDR3 is 14 amino acids long. Variable domain in full (rest from reference TRBV3-1 and TRBJ1-5): DTAVSQTPKYLVTQMGNDKSIKCEQNLGHDTMYWYKQDSKKFLKIMFSYNNKELIINETVPNRFSPKSPDKAHLNLHINSLELGDSAVYFCASSRTPWSQPQHFGDGTRLSIL.

This clonotype was found a few times. V is TRBV7-2 and J is TRBJ2-7; D is unresolved. Germline CDR1 reads SGHTA; CDR2 reads FQGNSA. V lost 2 bases to trimming and J lost 6 bases, with 14 bases between them. The CDR3 sequence is 14 residues long. Written as DNA, the CDR3 is TGTGCCAGCAGCTTAATCACCGTTCGCCTCGAGCAGTACTTC. Protein sequence: CASSLITVRLEQYF. Variable domain in full (rest from reference TRBV7-2 and TRBJ2-7): GAGVSQSPSNKVTEKGKDVELRCDPISGHTALYWYRQSLGQGLEFLIYFQGNSAPDKSGLPSDRFSAERTGGSVSTLTIQRTQQEDSAVYLCASSLITVRLEQYFGPGTRLTVT.

This clonotype has a handful of counts. The rearrangement joins TRBV29-1 to TRBJ1-5; D gene ambiguous. The V and J ends lost 4 bases and 5 bases respectively, with 12 bases between them. The germline V gene has CDR1 SQVTM and CDR2 ANQGSEA. This CDR3 contains 13 residues. The CDR3 bases are TGCAGCGTTGGTCGGAGCTGGGATCAGCCCCAGCATTTT. It translates to CSVGRSWDQPQHF.

The chain couples TRBV2 to TRBJ2-5; D is uncertain. The V gene's germline CDR1 is SNHLY and CDR2 FYNNEI. This CDR3 has 14 amino acids. V gave up 0 bases and J gave up 2 bases, with 7 bases separating them. DNA of the CDR3: TGTGCCAGCAGTGAAGCGCGTGGGCAAGAGACCCAGTACTTC. Protein sequence: CASSEARGQETQYF.